The 32 T cell receptor beta chains given below trace back to one sample, sequenced in a study of blood T cell repertoires in COVID-19. Assay used: immunoSEQ multiplex PCR; TCRdb lists only in-frame clones, some missing. The data hold 80,000 or so clones, with 60% to 85% observed a single time. Sequenced material: peripheral blood. The receptors stem from a human donor in a cohort sampled during active COVID-19.

This rearrangement joins TRBV7-6 to TRBJ2-7, with D possibly matching TRBD2 (7 bases). The germline V gene has CDR1 SGHVS and CDR2 FNYEAQ. Trimming removed 2 bases from V and 2 bases from J, with 13 bases in between. The length of the CDR3 is 15 residues. Written as DNA, the CDR3 is TGTGCCAGCAGCTTATCGGGGGGCGCGCCCTACGAGCAGTACTTC. It codes for CASSLSGGAPYEQYF.

The chain recombines TRBV5-1 with TRBJ2-3; the match to TRBD2 covers 13 bases. CDR3 length: 17 residues. From germline, CDR1 is SGHRS and CDR2 YFSETQ. The J segment lost 3 bases and the V segment lost 4 bases, leaving 8 bases of the junction unmatched. The CDR3: CASSRPGTSGATDTQYF. As DNA, the CDR3 is TGCGCCAGCAGCAGACCTGGGACTAGCGGGGCTACAGATACGCAGTATTTT.

This clone was picked up a small number of times. Here the CDR3 reads CASSLSGAGGPYEQYF. CDR3 coding DNA: TGCGCCAGCAGCTTGTCGGGCGCGGGGGGGCCGTACGAGCAGTACTTC. The chain recombines TRBV5-1 with TRBJ2-7; TRBD2 aligns across 9 bases. After removal of 1 base from V and 4 bases from J, the junction contained 9 bases not matched to a gene. The CDR3 spans 16 residues. The germline V gene has CDR1 SGHRS and CDR2 YFSETQ. The whole variable domain, remainder taken from reference TRBV5-1 and TRBJ2-7, is KAGVTQTPRYLIKTRGQQVTLSCSPISGHRSVSWYQQTPGQGLQFLFEYFSETQRNKGNFPGRFSGRQFSNSRSEMNVSTLELGDSALYLCASSLSGAGGPYEQYFGPGTRLTVT.

V is TRBV7-9 and J is TRBJ2-5; TRBD2 is a possible D gene (7 bases). The CDR3 runs to 15 residues. The V end lost 5 bases, the J end lost 5 bases, and 18 bases lay between the germline ends. CDR1 and CDR2 from the germline V gene are SEHNR and FQNEAQ (reference sequence). The CDR3 region has the DNA TGTGCCAGCAGCCTAGAGGGGGGGTCCGTGGAGACCCAGTACTTC. Translation: CASSLEGGSVETQYF.

This chain uses TRBV5-5 with TRBJ1-2; no firm D call. The CDR3 runs 16 residues. Germline values: CDR1 SGHKS, CDR2 YYEKEE (reference sequence). Deletions cut 4 bases from V and 3 bases from J, with 19 bases between. The CDR3 is CASSLLSSRSDYGYTF. The DNA of the CDR3 is TGTGCCAGCAGCCTTTTGTCAAGCCGGTCGGACTATGGCTACACCTTC.

This chain connects TRBV6-1 to TRBJ1-5, with TRBD1 as a possible D gene (5 bases). V lost 1 base and J 4 bases, leaving 14 bases between the germline ends. The V gene's germline CDR1 is MNHNS and CDR2 SASEGT. The CDR3 is made up of 16 amino acids. The CDR3 protein is CASSEGQGLLNQPQHF. Here the CDR3 DNA reads TGTGCCAGCAGTGAAGGGCAGGGACTACTTAATCAGCCCCAGCATTTT.

The chain links TRBV5-1 to TRBJ2-5, with 7 bases that match TRBD2. CDR1 is SGHRS, CDR2 YFSETQ, per germline. The CDR3 extends over 14 amino acids. Germline trimming cut 3 bases from V and 2 bases from J; bases unmatched to any gene: 4. The CDR3 coding sequence is TGCGCCAGCAGCTCTCGGGGGGAGCAAGAGACCCAGTACTTC. Translation gives CASSSRGEQETQYF.

The chain joins TRBV15 to TRBJ2-2; 8 nucleotides agree with TRBD2. This CDR3 is built from 17 residues. In germline, CDR1 is LNHNV, CDR2 YYDKDF (reference sequence). V dropped 0 bases and J dropped 8; count of bases not matched to a gene: 11. Written as DNA, the CDR3 is TGTGCCACCAGCAGAGATTTGGGGGGACTAGGTTCTGGGGAGCTGTTTTTT. This sequence encodes CATSRDLGGLGSGELFF.

The rearrangement joins TRBV4-1 to TRBJ2-5; 13 nucleotides line up with TRBD2. There are 18 residues in the CDR3. Germline V gene data show CDR1 as MGHRA and CDR2 as YSYEKL. The V and J ends lost 3 bases and 1 base, in that order; junction bases with no gene match: 8. The CDR3 spells CASSHGLAGVRFQETQYF. CDR3 sequence (DNA): TGCGCCAGCAGCCACGGACTAGCGGGGGTCCGCTTCCAAGAGACCCAGTACTTC.

The chain joins TRBV5-1 to TRBJ2-3; 8 bases line up with TRBD2. The CDR3 is made up of 14 amino acids. V dropped 4 bases and J dropped 6; count of bases not matched to a gene: 7. Germline V gene lookup returns CDR1 SGHRS and CDR2 YFSETQ. The CDR3 loop is CASSMGLGSDTQYF. For the CDR3, the DNA is TGCGCCAGCAGCATGGGACTAGGTTCTGATACGCAGTATTTT.

This clone has more than one count but fewer than ten. This rearrangement joins TRBV5-1 to TRBJ2-7; 8 bases line up with TRBD2. Germline-derived CDR1 and CDR2 are SGHRS and YFSETQ. The CDR3 runs 14 residues. V trimming: 2 bases; J trimming: 3 bases; junction bases outside the gene matches: 4. This chain's CDR3 is CASSFQRGLYEQYF. The CDR3 DNA follows: TGCGCCAGCAGCTTCCAGCGGGGGCTCTACGAGCAGTACTTC.

This clone was counted between two and nine times. CDR3 sequence (DNA): TGTGCCAGTAGTATGATCGGTGGGGGGGCCGAGCAGTACTTC. Translated, it gives CASSMIGGGAEQYF. V and J are TRBV19 and TRBJ2-7, with D perhaps TRBD2 (7 bases). This CDR3 contains 14 residues. Trimming pared 3 bases from V and 6 bases from J, leaving 15 bases between. The germline gives CDR1 LNHDA, CDR2 SQIVND (reference sequence).

The chain uses TRBV27 and TRBJ2-7, with 9 bases matching TRBD1. CDR3 length: 13 amino acids. Trimming took 6 bases from V and 3 from J; bases not matched to a gene: 3. Germline values: CDR1 MNHEY, CDR2 SMNVEV (reference sequence). CDR3 sequence reads: CASSPGQGYEQYF. CDR3 bases: TGTGCCAGCAGCCCGGGACAGGGCTACGAGCAGTACTTC.

Only one count was recorded for this clone. The rearrangement uses TRBV25-1 and TRBJ1-1; D remains ambiguous. Germline lookup yields CDR1 MGHDK and CDR2 SYGVNS. V lost 1 base and J lost 3, with 6 bases in between. The CDR3 totals 13 residues. CDR3 protein: CASSEWEDTEAFF. The CDR3 coding sequence is TGTGCCAGCAGTGAATGGGAGGACACTGAAGCTTTCTTT.

The chain couples TRBV27 to TRBJ1-4; 10 bases line up with TRBD1. The CDR3 has 16 amino acids. V dropped 5 bases and J dropped 2; count of bases not matched to a gene: 5. Germline-derived CDR1 and CDR2 are MNHEY and SMNVEV (reference sequence). CDR3 sequence: CASSPGTGATNEKLFF. The CDR3 nucleotides are TGTGCCAGCAGTCCCGGGACAGGGGCTACTAATGAAAAACTGTTTTTT.

The chain combines TRBV7-2 with TRBJ1-1; a weak D match, TRBD1 (6 bases). V lost 2 bases, J lost 5 bases, and 15 bases lay in between. Germline V CDR1 and CDR2: SGHTA, FQGNSA. The CDR3 runs 15 residues. CDR3 sequence (DNA): TGTGCCAGCAGCTTATTAGTCGGGGGGCTTACTGAAGCTTTCTTT. Protein sequence: CASSLLVGGLTEAFF.

This clone was seen a few times. V gene TRBV2 combines with J gene TRBJ2-7; D possibly corresponds to TRBD1 (5 bases). CDR1 and CDR2 from the germline V gene are SNHLY and FYNNEI. Trimming shortened V by 6 bases and J by 6 bases, and 15 bases separated the two germline ends. This CDR3 is 13 amino acids long. The CDR3 spells CASSPFQGAEQYF. As DNA, the CDR3 is TGTGCCAGCAGCCCGTTCCAGGGTGCCGAGCAGTACTTC.

In this sample, this clone turned up a few times. The gene calls are TRBV10-2 and TRBJ2-2, with D tentatively TRBD2 (5 bases). Germline loops: CDR1 WSHSY, CDR2 SAAADI. The CDR3 has 15 amino acids. Trimming removed 4 bases at V and 7 bases at J, with 16 bases between. In nucleotides, the CDR3 is TGCGCCAGCAGTGCCGGTCCGGCAGAGGGCGGGGAGCTGTTTTTT. Its translation is CASSAGPAEGGELFF.

This chain uses TRBV6-5 with TRBJ2-7; 10 nucleotides match TRBD1. This CDR3 region has 13 residues. Germline V lookup: CDR1 MNHEY, CDR2 SVGAGI. The V gene end was trimmed by 11 bases and the J gene end by 6 bases; junction bases not matched to a gene: 10. CDR3 sequence (DNA): TGTGCCTCCTCCCGACAGGGGGCAGGCGAGCAGTACTTC. Translated: CASSRQGAGEQYF.

The rearrangement links TRBV18 to TRBJ1-1; 11 positions match TRBD1. The CDR3 runs to 15 residues. CDR1 is KGHSH, CDR2 LQKENI, per germline. V lost 11 bases, J lost 2 bases, and 10 bases stayed unmatched. CDR3 nucleotide sequence: TGTGCCGGCCGCGGGACAGGGGGAATTAACACTGAAGCTTTCTTT. It yields the protein CAGRGTGGINTEAFF.

This clone was observed once. The chain carries TRBV19 and TRBJ1-2; 9 nucleotides agree with TRBD1. CDR3 length: 13 amino acids. V was pared by 2 bases and J by 7 bases, with 2 bases of the junction left unmatched. CDR1 is LNHDA, CDR2 SQIVND, per germline (reference sequence). As DNA, the CDR3 is TGTGCCAGTAGTATAACAGGGGGCGGTGGCTACACCTTC. Translation gives CASSITGGGGYTF.

V is TRBV25-1 and J is TRBJ1-5; D possibly corresponds to TRBD1 (5 bases). This CDR3 spans 16 amino acids. Germline assignment: CDR1 MGHDK and CDR2 SYGVNS. The germline V and J ends were trimmed by 5 bases and 1 base, with 15 bases remaining between them. The CDR3 DNA follows: TGTGCCAGCAGTCCAGCGGGGGGGGTGAGCAATCAGCCCCAGCATTTT. It codes for CASSPAGGVSNQPQHF.

The rearrangement links TRBV5-3 to TRBJ1-2; D is possibly TRBD1 (6 bases). TRBV5-3 is assigned to the ORF class and has an uncertain function. V lost 7 bases, J lost 8 bases, and 12 bases lay in between. This CDR3 spans 11 amino acids. CDR3 DNA: TGTGCCAGAGTTTATCAGGGGGGCTACACCTTC. This translates into CARVYQGGYTF.

V is TRBV29-1 and J is TRBJ1-2; 7 bases are shared with TRBD1. V trimming: 7 bases; J trimming: 8 bases; junction bases outside the gene matches: 7. Germline V lookup: CDR1 SQVTM, CDR2 ANQGSEA. The CDR3 spans 11 residues. The CDR3 reads CSAQQGNGYTF. As DNA, the CDR3 is TGCAGCGCCCAACAGGGGAACGGCTACACCTTC.

V and J are TRBV5-1 and TRBJ1-2; unclear D gene. The V gene's germline CDR1 is SGHRS and CDR2 YFSETQ. Trimming removed 0 bases at V and 4 bases at J, with 7 bases between. This CDR3 is 13 amino acids long. The CDR3 reads CASSLDSSYGYTF. The CDR3 DNA sequence: TGCGCCAGCAGCTTGGACAGTTCCTATGGCTACACCTTC.

This chain links TRBV28 with TRBJ1-5; D unresolved. The germline gives CDR1 MDHEN, CDR2 SYDVKM. The CDR3 runs to 16 residues. Between the trimmed V and J ends, which lost 5 bases and 7 bases, there was a span of 21 bases. The CDR3 coding sequence is TGTGCCAGCAGTGAGGCATTTAGTCGGGGTTACCAGCCCCAGCATTTT. Its protein product is CASSEAFSRGYQPQHF.

This chain links TRBV5-4 with TRBJ1-1, with 9 positions matching TRBD1. The J segment lost 0 bases and the V segment lost 3 bases, leaving 3 bases of the junction unmatched. The CDR3 runs to 15 residues. Germline-derived CDR1 and CDR2 are SGHNT and YYREEE (reference sequence). Here the CDR3 reads CASSSWTGVNTEAFF. The CDR3 DNA reads TGTGCCAGCAGCTCCTGGACAGGGGTGAACACTGAAGCTTTCTTT.

This clone is a singleton in its sample. The chain is built from TRBV5-6 and TRBJ1-2, with D possibly being TRBD1 (6 bases). The CDR3 loop spans 12 amino acids. The germline V gene has CDR1 SGHDT and CDR2 YYEEEE. V shed 4 bases and J shed 7 bases, with 11 bases lying between them. As DNA, the CDR3 is TGTGCCAGCAGCCTATACAGGGCTGGCTACACCTTC. It codes for CASSLYRAGYTF.

This chain links TRBV9 with TRBJ2-2; 9 nucleotides agree with TRBD2. The CDR3 extends over 18 amino acids. Germline loops: CDR1 SGDLS, CDR2 YYNGEE. V dropped 0 bases and J dropped 4; count of bases not matched to a gene: 10. The CDR3 spells CASSVVSPSGAATGELFF. In DNA form, the CDR3 reads TGTGCCAGCAGCGTAGTTTCCCCTAGCGGGGCGGCCACCGGGGAGCTGTTTTTT.

The genes are TRBV6-6 and TRBJ1-3; D gene uncertain. The CDR3 is 12 residues long. The germline gives CDR1 MNHNY, CDR2 SVGAGI (reference sequence). Trimming removed 8 bases from V and 2 bases from J, with 7 bases in between. The chain's CDR3 is CASREAGNTIYF. The CDR3 DNA reads TGTGCCAGCCGGGAAGCTGGAAACACCATATATTTT.

This clone showed up just once. The chain uses TRBV6-6 and TRBJ1-3; 11 bases fit TRBD1. V lost 5 bases and J lost 6; bases outside the gene matches: 15. CDR3 length equals 18 residues. The V gene's germline CDR1 is MNHNY and CDR2 SVGAGI (reference sequence). This CDR3 reads CASSPRDRGIRRENTIYF. CDR3 bases: TGTGCCAGCAGTCCCCGGGACAGGGGGATAAGGAGAGAAAACACCATATATTTT.

The chain recombines TRBV7-9 with TRBJ2-6; 8 bases map to TRBD1. CDR1 and CDR2 from the germline V gene are SEHNR and FQNEAQ (reference sequence). The CDR3 length is 19 residues. The V and J ends lost 2 bases and 1 base, in that order; junction bases with no gene match: 10. The CDR3 nucleotides read TGTGCCAGCAGCTTACCCATCGGACAGGGTGTTTCTGGGGCCAACGTCCTGACTTTC. This encodes CASSLPIGQGVSGANVLTF.